This T cell receptor beta chain was sequenced for a study of blood T cell repertoires in COVID-19 (dated by TCRdb to the early 2020s). About the investigation overall: Collaborator samples came from the United States, Italy and Spain and covered acute and convalescent phases of COVID-19. The repertoires were made available in a free public database intended to serve as a resource for research on the immune response to SARS-CoV-2. Samples came from the ongoing ImmuneRACE study (first 160 participants) plus 1,254 subjects from 6 global collaborators. Nearly every sample came with metadata listing a de-identified subject ID, COVID-19 status, age in years and sex. Where HLA class I and class II types were available, the types were taken from metadata supplied by the sample provider, not from assay-based typing. The material from the prospective study consisted of cDNA or gDNA derived from T cells, B-cell-depleted T cells, or PBMCs. The dataset comprised deeply sampled blood TCRbeta repertoires from subjects exposed to, actively infected with, or recovered from COVID-19.

With respect to this clone: Its target antigen remains unknown. The record has no base qualities; no much larger clone is one base away.

In Seattle, one collaborating source enrolled patients while the infection was active and tracked those patients longitudinally over the course of disease. Collaborating institutions collected whole blood in K2EDTA tubes following their own protocols. Collaborator samples were shipped for TCRbeta analysis as frozen whole blood, isolated PBMCs, or DNA extracted from either sample type. Beyond this particular receptor, the publication reports: How much clinical and demographic metadata was included differed by source and by participant, and the metadata was provided uncurated.

TCRbeta CDR3 regions were amplified from genomic DNA by means of the immunoSEQ Assay, a bias-controlled multiplex PCR. Turning to the authors' computational methods: The number of nucleated cells in each sample was estimated by amplification of reference gene primers within the assay. To quantify the absolute abundance of each unique TCRbeta CDR3 rearrangement, sequence reads were collapsed and filtered. Productive Simpson clonality was computed per sample as the square root of Simpson's diversity index over productive rearrangements. In its TCRdb copy, this immuneACCESS table keeps in-frame sequences only and misses some clones. Where compared with another copy, unresolved V genes explain less than half of these, and the others have no known cause. The DNA was the basis for D and trimming; V, J and clone size are from that table. The sample table lists a few hundred thousand clones, 91% of them with a count of one. The top ten clones comprise around 2.5% of the sample.

The sample taken for sequencing was peripheral blood. The receptor was isolated from a person in their late teens or twenties with COVID-19, enrolled during active disease.

Here is the DNA: TGTGCCAGCAGCTTAAATCCTGCAGGGGGCAACGAGCAGTACTTC. It codes for CASSLNPAGGNEQYF. Rearrangement joined TRBV7-8 to TRBJ2-7; 8 bases in between match TRBD1. At the junction V is shortened by 2 bases and J by 5 bases; bases outside the gene matches: 8. Taken from cysteine to phenylalanine, the CDR3 has 15 residues. The kept DNA is CDR3 alone, 45 bases in frame from the first base. CDR1 and CDR2, looked up from the germline V gene, are SGHVS and FQNEAQ.